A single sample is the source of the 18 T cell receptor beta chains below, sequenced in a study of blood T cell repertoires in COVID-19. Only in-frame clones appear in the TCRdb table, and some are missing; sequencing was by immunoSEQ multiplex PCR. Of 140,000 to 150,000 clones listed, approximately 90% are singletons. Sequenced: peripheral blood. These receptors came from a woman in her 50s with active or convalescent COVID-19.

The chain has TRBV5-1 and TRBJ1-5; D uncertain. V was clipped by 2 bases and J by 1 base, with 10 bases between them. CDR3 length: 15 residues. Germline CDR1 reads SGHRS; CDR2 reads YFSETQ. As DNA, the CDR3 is TGCGCCAGCAGCTTCCGCTCGGGAAGCAATCAGCCCCAGCATTTT. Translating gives CASSFRSGSNQPQHF.

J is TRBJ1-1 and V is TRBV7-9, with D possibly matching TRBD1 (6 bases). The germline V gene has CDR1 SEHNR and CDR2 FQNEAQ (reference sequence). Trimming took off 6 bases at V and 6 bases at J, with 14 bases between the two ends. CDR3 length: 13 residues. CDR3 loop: CASSRSGTPEAFF. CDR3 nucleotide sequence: TGTGCCAGCAGTCGTTCCGGGACACCTGAAGCTTTCTTT. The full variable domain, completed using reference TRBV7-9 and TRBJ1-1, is DTGVSQNPRHKITKRGQNVTFRCDPISEHNRLYWYRQTLGQGPEFLTYFQNEAQLEKSRLLSDRFSAERPKGSFSTLEIQRTEQGDSAMYLCASSRSGTPEAFFGQGTRLTVV.

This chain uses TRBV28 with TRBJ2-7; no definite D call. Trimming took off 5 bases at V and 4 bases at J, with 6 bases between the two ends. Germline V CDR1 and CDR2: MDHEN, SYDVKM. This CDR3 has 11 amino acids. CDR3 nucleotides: TGTGCCAGCAGTCACATTTACGAGCAGTACTTC. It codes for CASSHIYEQYF.

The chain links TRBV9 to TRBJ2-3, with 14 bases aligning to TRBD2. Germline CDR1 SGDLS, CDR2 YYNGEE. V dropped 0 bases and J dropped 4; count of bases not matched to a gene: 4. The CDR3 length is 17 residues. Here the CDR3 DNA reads TGTGCCAGCAGCGTAGGGTGGGGACTAGCGGGAGCAGATACGCAGTATTTT. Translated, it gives CASSVGWGLAGADTQYF. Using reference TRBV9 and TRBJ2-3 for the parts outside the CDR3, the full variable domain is DSGVTQTPKHLITATGQRVTLRCSPRSGDLSVYWYQQSLDQGLQFLIQYYNGEERAKGNILERFSAQQFPDLHSELNLSSLELGDSALYFCASSVGWGLAGADTQYFGPGTRLTVL.

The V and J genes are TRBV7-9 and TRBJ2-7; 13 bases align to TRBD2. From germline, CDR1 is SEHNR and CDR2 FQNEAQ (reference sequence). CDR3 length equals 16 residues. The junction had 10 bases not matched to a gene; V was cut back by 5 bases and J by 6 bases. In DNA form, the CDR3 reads TGTGCCAGCAGCGCTAACCCGGGACTAGCGGGACCCGAGCAGTACTTC. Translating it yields CASSANPGLAGPEQYF.

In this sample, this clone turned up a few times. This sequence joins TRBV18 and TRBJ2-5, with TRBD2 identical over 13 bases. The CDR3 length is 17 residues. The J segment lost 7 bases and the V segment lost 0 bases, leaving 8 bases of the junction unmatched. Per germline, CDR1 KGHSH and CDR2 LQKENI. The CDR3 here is CASSPPGTSGVWGTQYF. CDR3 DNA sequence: TGTGCCAGCTCACCACCAGGGACTAGCGGGGTCTGGGGGACCCAGTACTTC.

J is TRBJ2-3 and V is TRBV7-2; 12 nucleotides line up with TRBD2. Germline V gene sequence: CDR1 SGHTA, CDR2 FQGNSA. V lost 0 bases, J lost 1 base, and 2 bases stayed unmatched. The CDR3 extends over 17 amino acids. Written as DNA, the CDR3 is TGTGCCAGCAGCTTAGCAGGACTAGCGGGACGCACAGATACGCAGTATTTT. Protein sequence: CASSLAGLAGRTDTQYF.

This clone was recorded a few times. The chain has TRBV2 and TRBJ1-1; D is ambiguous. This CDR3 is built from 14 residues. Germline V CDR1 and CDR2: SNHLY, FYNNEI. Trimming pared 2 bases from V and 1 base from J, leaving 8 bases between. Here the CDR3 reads CASSERGKNTEAFF. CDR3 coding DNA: TGTGCCAGCAGTGAAAGAGGCAAGAACACTGAAGCTTTCTTT. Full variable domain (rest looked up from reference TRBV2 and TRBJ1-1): EPEVTQTPSHQVTQMGQEVILRCVPISNHLYFYWYRQILGQKVEFLVSFYNNEISEKSEIFDDQFSVERPDGSNFTLKIRSTKLEDSAMYFCASSERGKNTEAFFGQGTRLTVV.

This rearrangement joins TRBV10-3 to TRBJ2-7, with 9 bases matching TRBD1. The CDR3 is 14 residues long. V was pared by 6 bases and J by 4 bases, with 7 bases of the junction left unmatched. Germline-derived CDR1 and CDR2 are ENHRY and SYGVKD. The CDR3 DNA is TGTGCCATCAGCAGGACAGGGGAGGTTTACGAGCAGTACTTC. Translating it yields CAISRTGEVYEQYF.

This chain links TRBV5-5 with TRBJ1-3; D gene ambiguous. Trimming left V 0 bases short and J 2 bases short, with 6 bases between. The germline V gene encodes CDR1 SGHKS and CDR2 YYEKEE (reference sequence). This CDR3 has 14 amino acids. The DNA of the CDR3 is TGTGCCAGCAGCTTGGCCGAGGCTGGAAACACCATATATTTT. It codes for CASSLAEAGNTIYF.

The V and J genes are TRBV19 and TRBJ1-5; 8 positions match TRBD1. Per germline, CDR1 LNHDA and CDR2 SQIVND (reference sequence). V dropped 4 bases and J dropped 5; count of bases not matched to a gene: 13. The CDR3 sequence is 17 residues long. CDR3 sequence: CASSKESLGQGDQPQHF. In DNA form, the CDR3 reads TGTGCCAGTAGTAAGGAGAGTTTAGGACAGGGAGATCAGCCCCAGCATTTT.

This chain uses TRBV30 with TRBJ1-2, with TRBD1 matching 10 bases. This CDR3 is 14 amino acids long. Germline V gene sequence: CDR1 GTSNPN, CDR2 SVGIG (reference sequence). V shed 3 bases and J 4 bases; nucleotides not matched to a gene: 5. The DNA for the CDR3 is TGTGCCTGGAGCAGGGACAGGGGTATCTATGGCTACACCTTC. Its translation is CAWSRDRGIYGYTF.

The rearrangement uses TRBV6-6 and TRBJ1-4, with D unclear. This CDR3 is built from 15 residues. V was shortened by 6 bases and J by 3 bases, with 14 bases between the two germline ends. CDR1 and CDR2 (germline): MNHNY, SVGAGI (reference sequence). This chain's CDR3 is CASRSTGSANEKLFF. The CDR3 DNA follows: TGTGCCAGCAGGTCCACGGGTTCGGCTAATGAAAAACTGTTTTTT.

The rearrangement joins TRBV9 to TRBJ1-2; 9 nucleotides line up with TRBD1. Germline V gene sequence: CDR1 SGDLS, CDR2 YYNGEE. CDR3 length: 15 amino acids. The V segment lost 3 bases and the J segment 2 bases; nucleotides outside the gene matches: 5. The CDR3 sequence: CASSASGQGNYGYTF. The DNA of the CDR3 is TGTGCCAGCAGCGCGTCGGGACAGGGAAACTATGGCTACACCTTC. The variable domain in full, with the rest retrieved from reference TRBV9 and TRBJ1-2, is DSGVTQTPKHLITATGQRVTLRCSPRSGDLSVYWYQQSLDQGLQFLIQYYNGEERAKGNILERFSAQQFPDLHSELNLSSLELGDSALYFCASSASGQGNYGYTFGSGTRLTVV.

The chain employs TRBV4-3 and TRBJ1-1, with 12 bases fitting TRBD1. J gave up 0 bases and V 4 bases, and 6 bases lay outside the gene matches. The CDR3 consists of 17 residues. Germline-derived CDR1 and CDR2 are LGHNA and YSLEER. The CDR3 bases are TGCGCCAGCAGCCCAGGGGACAGGGGGCTGCTGAACACTGAAGCTTTCTTT. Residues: CASSPGDRGLLNTEAFF.

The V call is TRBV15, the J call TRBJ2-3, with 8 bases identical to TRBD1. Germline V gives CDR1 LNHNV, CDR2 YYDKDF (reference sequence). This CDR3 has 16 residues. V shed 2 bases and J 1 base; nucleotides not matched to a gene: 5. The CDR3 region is CATSRTQGAGTDTQYF. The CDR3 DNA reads TGTGCCACCAGCAGAACCCAGGGGGCAGGCACAGATACGCAGTATTTT.

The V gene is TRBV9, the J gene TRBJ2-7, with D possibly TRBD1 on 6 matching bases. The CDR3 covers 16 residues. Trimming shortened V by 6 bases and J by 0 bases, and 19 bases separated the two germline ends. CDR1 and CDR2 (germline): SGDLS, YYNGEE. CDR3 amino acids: CASTLGDTSYSYEQYF. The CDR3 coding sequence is TGTGCCAGCACCCTGGGGGACACGTCGTACTCCTACGAGCAGTACTTC.

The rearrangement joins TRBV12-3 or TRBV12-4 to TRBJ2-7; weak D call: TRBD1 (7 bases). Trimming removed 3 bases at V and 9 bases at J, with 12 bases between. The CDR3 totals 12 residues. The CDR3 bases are TGTGCCAGCAGTTTCGGGACAGCGGGGCAGTACTTC. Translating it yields CASSFGTAGQYF.